The 15 T cell receptor beta chains in this list originate from one sample, sequenced in a study of human T cells and chemical hapten exposure. TCRdb re-derived calls from the RACE reads in MiXCR, one entry per CDR3 protein. The sample yields under 110,000 distinct CDR3 sequences, 12% seen once. Time point denoted: pre-sensitization, week 0. As for treatment: therapeutic diphenylcyclopropenone sensitization with weekly scalp DPC. The sample consisted of whole blood, taken in connection with sensitization to the hapten diphenylcyclopropenone (DPC). Receptor source: a woman aged 45-65 years with alopecia areata. Some clones in this sample may be carry-over from other donors' samples.

The count of this clonotype is one. The chain employs TRBV12-3 or TRBV12-4 and TRBJ1-3; D ambiguous. The CDR3 is made up of 14 amino acids. V was shortened by 7 bases and J by 0 bases, with 10 bases between the two germline ends. CDR3 residues: CASTFTVSGNTIYF. The CDR3 DNA is TGTGCCAGCACCTTCACCGTCTCTGGAAACACCATATATTTT.

This clonotype was seen only a few times. The chain links TRBV7-2 to TRBJ2-7, with TRBD1 matching over 7 bases. Per germline, CDR1 SGHTA and CDR2 FQGNSA. This CDR3 region has 15 residues. With 3 bases clipped from V and 3 bases from J, the junction kept 8 bases outside the gene matches. CDR3 nucleotides: TGTGCCAGCAGCTTGGCACAGGGGTCTTTCTACGAGCAGTACTTC. It codes for CASSLAQGSFYEQYF.

The chain employs TRBV28 and TRBJ2-2, with D possibly matching TRBD2 (6 bases). CDR3 length: 16 amino acids. V was trimmed by 7 bases and J by 4 bases, leaving 19 bases between them. The germline V gene encodes CDR1 MDHEN and CDR2 SYDVKM. CDR3 sequence reads: CASNPGAGPPTGELFF. The CDR3 region has the DNA TGTGCCAGCAACCCTGGGGCGGGACCGCCCACCGGGGAGCTGTTTTTT.

This clonotype has more than one count but fewer than ten. CDR3 DNA sequence: TGTGCCAGCAGTGGCGCAGGGGAAGGTGGCGGTGAAGCTTTCTTT. This translates into CASSGAGEGGGEAFF. This rearrangement joins TRBV28 to TRBJ1-1; tentatively, D is TRBD1 (6 bases). Germline V gene sequence: CDR1 MDHEN, CDR2 SYDVKM. The CDR3 has 15 amino acids. Trimming took off 5 bases at V and 7 bases at J, with 20 bases between the two ends. Full variable domain (rest looked up from reference TRBV28 and TRBJ1-1): DVKVTQSSRYLVKRTGEKVFLECVQDMDHENMFWYRQDPGLGLRLIYFSYDVKMKEKGDIPEGYSVSREKKERFSLILESASTNQTSMYLCASSGAGEGGGEAFFGQGTRLTVV.

Ten or more counts support this clonotype. The gene calls are TRBV18 and TRBJ2-3, with TRBD2 matching over 7 bases. The junction had 12 bases not matched to a gene; V was cut back by 3 bases and J by 6 bases. This CDR3 has 16 amino acids. Germline CDR1 is KGHSH and CDR2 is LQKENI. In DNA form, the CDR3 reads TGTGCCAGCTCACCGAGTGCGAGCGGGGCGGGGGATACGCAGTATTTT. Translated: CASSPSASGAGDTQYF.

In nucleotides, the CDR3 is TGCGCCAGCAGCCAGAGTGGGGCTCAGGGGTGGACTGAAGCTTTCTTT. It yields the protein CASSQSGAQGWTEAFF. The chain is built from TRBV4-1 and TRBJ1-1; the D gene is possibly TRBD1 (6 bases). V lost 3 bases and J lost 5, with 19 bases in between. Looked up from germline, CDR1 is MGHRA and CDR2 is YSYEKL. The CDR3 extends over 16 amino acids.

This clonotype was seen at least ten times. This chain joins TRBV20-1 and TRBJ2-7, with TRBD2 as a possible D gene (5 bases). The CDR3 covers 13 residues. The germline V gene has CDR1 DFQATT and CDR2 SNEGSKA (reference sequence). V lost 6 bases and J lost 2, with 14 bases in between. CDR3 nucleotides: TGCAGTGCAAGGACTGGCAAGCCCTACGAGCAGTACTTC. It encodes CSARTGKPYEQYF.

This clonotype was seen many times. J is TRBJ1-6 and V is TRBV28; D gene ambiguous. Germline V gene data show CDR1 as MDHEN and CDR2 as SYDVKM. The V end was cut by 3 bases, the J end by 5 bases, with 2 bases between. CDR3 length: 12 amino acids. The CDR3 loop is CASSFNNSPLHF. The CDR3 coding sequence is TGTGCCAGCAGTTTTAATAATTCACCCCTCCACTTT. The entire variable domain, with the rest obtained from reference TRBV28 and TRBJ1-6, is as follows: DVKVTQSSRYLVKRTGEKVFLECVQDMDHENMFWYRQDPGLGLRLIYFSYDVKMKEKGDIPEGYSVSREKKERFSLILESASTNQTSMYLCASSFNNSPLHFGNGTRLTVT.

The chain couples TRBV4-3 to TRBJ1-2; a weak D match, TRBD1 (6 bases). Trimming left V 0 bases short and J 8 bases short, with 19 bases between. The CDR3 runs 16 residues. Germline CDR1 is LGHNA and CDR2 is YSLEER. CDR3 coding DNA: TGCGCCAGCAGCCAAGATGGTGGCAGGGGAATGGGAGGCTACACCTTC. This translates into CASSQDGGRGMGGYTF.

This clonotype came up a few times. This sequence joins TRBV11-2 and TRBJ2-7, with D possibly being TRBD1 or TRBD2 (5 bases each). CDR3 size: 14 residues. Germline V CDR1 and CDR2: SGHAT, FQNNGV. The V end was cut by 6 bases, the J end by 0 bases, with 12 bases between. CDR3 in DNA: TGTGCCAGCAGGAGGGACCCTGACTCCTACGAGCAGTACTTC. Translated, it gives CASRRDPDSYEQYF.

The J gene is TRBJ2-7, the V gene TRBV18; D is ambiguous. This CDR3 comprises 12 residues. CDR1 KGHSH and CDR2 LQKENI come from the germline V gene. Trimming stripped 6 bases from V and 4 bases from J, with 10 bases between. CDR3: CASSATTYEQYF. The CDR3 DNA reads TGTGCCAGCTCGGCTACAACTTACGAGCAGTACTTC. The whole variable domain, filled in from reference TRBV18 and TRBJ2-7, reads NAGVMQNPRHLVRRRGQEARLRCSPMKGHSHVYWYRQLPEEGLKFMVYLQKENIIDESGMPKERFSAEFPKEGPSILRIQQVVRGDSAAYFCASSATTYEQYFGPGTRLTVT.

In its sample, this clonotype was seen many times. The chain is built from TRBV28 and TRBJ2-1, with 10 nucleotides matching TRBD2. Unmatched junction bases numbered 12, after V lost 3 bases and J lost 7 bases. CDR1 and CDR2 (germline): MDHEN, SYDVKM. The CDR3 loop spans 17 amino acids. CDR3 sequence (DNA): TGTGCCAGCAGTTTTCGGGCTAGCGGGAGCGGTCGGAATGAGCAGTTCTTC. Encoded protein: CASSFRASGSGRNEQFF.

This clonotype was seen a few times. This rearrangement joins TRBV7-9 to TRBJ1-1; D is uncertain. Trimming cost V 0 bases and J 1 base, with 9 bases left between them. Germline values: CDR1 SEHNR, CDR2 FQNEAQ (reference sequence). CDR3 size: 15 residues. This CDR3 is CASSLASAGNTEAFF. DNA of the CDR3: TGTGCCAGCAGCTTAGCCTCGGCAGGGAACACTGAAGCTTTCTTT.

This clonotype was found many times. The V call is TRBV6-1, the J call TRBJ1-1, with D unresolved. The V end was cut by 4 bases, the J end by 7 bases, with 13 bases between. CDR3 length: 13 residues. Germline assignment: CDR1 MNHNS and CDR2 SASEGT. The DNA for the CDR3 is TGTGCCAGCAGTGTGGCTACCGGTTTTGAAGCTTTCTTT. It translates to CASSVATGFEAFF.

This clonotype was seen only a few times. V gene TRBV7-2 combines with J gene TRBJ1-5; D is unresolved. With 1 base removed from V and 7 bases from J, the gap between germline ends came to 14 bases. Germline V gene lookup returns CDR1 SGHTA and CDR2 FQGNSA. This CDR3 region has 15 residues. In DNA, the CDR3 is TGTGCCAGCAGCTTAGGATACGGAACAAGGCAGCCCCAGCATTTT. Translation: CASSLGYGTRQPQHF.